A selection of T cell receptor beta chains follows, all from one sample in a study of T cell responses to AZD1222 COVID-19 vaccine. The data were produced by immunoSEQ multiplex PCR, yet TCRdb's version contains in-frame clones alone and is incomplete. The sample lists 80,000 or so clones; about 74% were seen once. Sample: peripheral blood, taken 28 days after the second dose of the MenACWY control vaccine. These receptors were obtained from an adult who received the MenACWY meningococcal vaccine as a control. Each CDR3 is given with its conserved first and last residue. D genes are given only for firm matches. The size of a clone is reported for some rows only, either as once, few or many, or as a class for expanded clones.

>-|TRBV7-2|TRBD1|TRBJ1-4
TGTGCCAGCAGCCTGGACAGGGCGAATGAAAAACTGTTTTTT
CASSLDRANEKLFF
>few|TRBV28|TRBD1|TRBJ2-2
TGTGCCAGCAGTTCGGGACAGGGTACGGCGAGGGAGCTGTTTTTT
CASSSGQGTARELFF
>-|TRBV12-3/TRBV12-4|-|TRBJ2-4
TGTGCCAGCAGTTTAGGCGGGGGCCCGTCGTACTTC
CASSLGGGPSYF
>-|TRBV6-5|TRBD1|TRBJ1-1
TGTGCCAGCAGCCGCGACAGGGAGGGGAGGACTGAAGCTTTCTTT
CASSRDREGRTEAFF
>-|TRBV7-2|-|TRBJ2-3
TGTGCCAGCTGCTTGGGGCAGACGTACATGGATACGCAGTATTTT
CASCLGQTYMDTQYF
>-|TRBV7-2|TRBD1|TRBJ1-3
TGTGCCAGCAGCTTAGTCGGACAGGGGCCTGGAAACACCATATATTTT
CASSLVGQGPGNTIYF
>-|TRBV11-2|-|TRBJ2-1
TGTGCCAGCAGCTTGTGGGGACCCTACAATGAGCAGTTCTTC
CASSLWGPYNEQFF
>few|TRBV7-8|TRBD1|TRBJ2-2
TGTGCCAGCAGCTTAGCAAGGGGGCTAGGGGAGCTGTTTTTT
CASSLARGLGELFF
>-|TRBV18|-|TRBJ1-1
TGTGCCAGCTCCCGCGCGGCAGAGAACACTGAAGCTTTCTTT
CASSRAAENTEAFF
>-|TRBV3-1/TRBV3-2|-|TRBJ2-2
TGTGCCAGCAGCCAAGATGTGGCGGCCGGGGAGCTGTTTTTT
CASSQDVAAGELFF
>-|TRBV28|TRBD2|TRBJ2-1
TGTGCCAGCAGTTTATCGACTAGCGGGACTTACAATGAGCAGTTCTTC
CASSLSTSGTYNEQFF
>-|TRBV11-2|-|TRBJ2-7
TGTGCCAGCAGCTTCCCCGCGGGCCTTGGTACCGGGCAGTACTTC
CASSFPAGLGTGQYF
>-|TRBV19|-|TRBJ1-4
TGTGCCAGTAGTAACCCTCCCGAGGATGAAAAACTGTTTTTT
CASSNPPEDEKLFF
>few|TRBV6-2/TRBV6-3|-|TRBJ2-1
TGTGCCAGCAGTTACTCTGGATATGACAATGAGCAGTTCTTC
CASSYSGYDNEQFF
>few|TRBV21-1|-|TRBJ2-2
TGTGCCAGCAGCAGAGGCAGGTGGGGCAGAACCGGGGAGCTGTTTTTT
CASSRGRWGRTGELFF
>-|TRBV3-1/TRBV3-2|TRBD1|TRBJ1-4
TGTGCCAGCAGCCAAGTGGACAGGGGTAATGAAAAACTGTTTTTT
CASSQVDRGNEKLFF
>-|TRBV12-5|-|TRBJ1-2
TGTGCTAGTGGTTTAGATGGGACGTGCTACTATGGCTACACCTTC
CASGLDGTCYYGYTF
>-|TRBV2|TRBD2|TRBJ2-1
TGTGCCAGCAGGGGCAAGCGACTAGCGGCGGAAATTTACAATGAGCAGTTCTTC
CASRGKRLAAEIYNEQFF
>-|TRBV3-1/TRBV3-2|TRBD1|TRBJ1-1
TGTGCCAGCAGCCAAGGGGTCGGAGGGGGCGGTCGGAACACTGAAGCTTTCTTT
CASSQGVGGGGRNTEAFF
>-|TRBV5-1|TRBD1|TRBJ2-2
TGCGCCAGCAGCTTGGTAGGGGCCGGGACAGGAGGCACCGGGGAGCTGTTTTTT
CASSLVGAGTGGTGELFF
>-|TRBV7-9|TRBD2|TRBJ2-3
TGTGCCTACTTGGGAGGGACAGATACGCAGTATTTT
CAYLGGTDTQYF
>-|TRBV6-6|-|TRBJ1-2
TGTGCCAGCAGTTACTCACAGGGACTCTCTGGCTACACCTTC
CASSYSQGLSGYTF
>-|TRBV2|-|TRBJ2-3
TGTGCCAGCAGTGTCGCCCACCCCGGCGCGTCTAGCACAGATACGCAGTATTTT
CASSVAHPGASSTDTQYF
>-|TRBV15|-|TRBJ2-3
TGTGCCACCAGCCGAGAATCACCGAGCACAGATACGCAGTATTTT
CATSRESPSTDTQYF
>once|TRBV19|-|TRBJ1-3
TGTGCCAGTAGTTGGGGAGCTTCATCTTCCTCTGGAAACACCATATATTTT
CASSWGASSSSGNTIYF
>-|TRBV6-5|-|TRBJ1-2
TGTGCCAGCAGTTACGGCCTCTCGGACGGCGGCTACACCTTC
CASSYGLSDGGYTF
>-|TRBV5-6|TRBD2|TRBJ2-5
TGTGCCAGCAGCCCTGGACTAGCGGGGGGACTTGCTGAGGAGACCCAGTACTTC
CASSPGLAGGLAEETQYF
>-|TRBV28|-|TRBJ1-6
TGTGCCAGCAGTTTACCCCAGACTAATTCACCCCTCCACTTT
CASSLPQTNSPLHF
>few|TRBV7-2|-|TRBJ1-5
TGTGCCAGCAGGCCGACGCCTGGTGGGCCCCAGCATTTT
CASRPTPGGPQHF
>once|TRBV6-5|-|TRBJ2-2
TGTGCCAGCAGTTACGGGGTAGAGGGAGAGACCGGGGAGCTGTTTTTT
CASSYGVEGETGELFF
>-|TRBV25-1|-|TRBJ2-7
TGTGCCAGCAGTAATTCTGGCTATTCCTACGAGCAGTACTTC
CASSNSGYSYEQYF
>-|TRBV6-5|-|TRBJ1-5
TGTGCCAGCACTCTTCAGAGACGGACCAATCAGCCCCAGCATTTT
CASTLQRRTNQPQHF
>-|TRBV24-1|-|TRBJ1-1
TGTGCCACCAGTGATGACAGGAGCACTGAAGCTTTCTTT
CATSDDRSTEAFF
>-|TRBV5-4|-|TRBJ1-2
TGTGCCAGCAGCTCCGGACAGAACTATGGCTACACCTTC
CASSSGQNYGYTF
>few|TRBV5-1|-|TRBJ1-1
TGCGCCAGCAGCTTTGCGGAGGCGGGGACTGAAGCTTTCTTT
CASSFAEAGTEAFF
>once|TRBV6-6|-|TRBJ2-5
TGTGCCAGCAGTTCCCCTCATACTGAGGGGGAGACCCAGTACTTC
CASSSPHTEGETQYF
>once|TRBV3-1/TRBV3-2|-|TRBJ1-4
TGTGCCAGCAGCCAAGACCGGACCTTTGGTGAAAAACTGTTTTTT
CASSQDRTFGEKLFF
>-|TRBV15|-|TRBJ1-3
TGTGCCACCAGCCTCCGGGGCCGGACATTCTCTGGAAACACCATATATTTT
CATSLRGRTFSGNTIYF
>-|TRBV2|-|TRBJ1-5
TGTGCCAGCGGGATAGGGCCTCCCCCCCAGCCCCAGCATTTT
CASGIGPPPQPQHF
>-|TRBV19|TRBD1|TRBJ2-2
TGTGCCAGTAGGCGAACAGGGGGCCGGCTAGCGGTGAACACCGGGGAGCTGTTTTTT
CASRRTGGRLAVNTGELFF
>-|TRBV15|TRBD1|TRBJ1-2
TGTGCCACCAGCGGCAGACAGGGGGCTGGTAACTATGGCTACACCTTC
CATSGRQGAGNYGYTF
>once|TRBV30|-|TRBJ2-6
TGTGCCTGGAAGGGGGGACAACTCTCTGGGGCCAACGTCCTGACTTTC
CAWKGGQLSGANVLTF
>-|TRBV7-8|TRBD2|TRBJ2-7
TGTGCCAGCAGCTTACCCGGACTAGTGTCCTCCTACGAGCAGTACTTC
CASSLPGLVSSYEQYF
>-|TRBV5-5|-|TRBJ1-2
TGTGCCAGCAGCTTGTCGAGGAGGGCGGATGGCTACACCTTC
CASSLSRRADGYTF
>few|TRBV19|-|TRBJ1-5
TGTGCCAGTAGTGGGCGGGGGCAGGGCTATCAGCCCCAGCATTTT
CASSGRGQGYQPQHF
>-|TRBV6-6|TRBD1|TRBJ1-5
TGTGCCACCCAGGGACAGGGAGACCAGCCCCAGCATTTT
CATQGQGDQPQHF
>-|TRBV29-1|-|TRBJ1-1
TGCAGCGTCGGGGGGGGGATGAACACTGAAGCTTTCTTT
CSVGGGMNTEAFF
>once|TRBV12-3/TRBV12-4|-|TRBJ1-5
TGTGCCAGCAGTTTGAGCGATCAGCCCCAGCATTTT
CASSLSDQPQHF
>-|TRBV6-1|TRBD1|TRBJ1-2
TGTGCCAGCAGTGATAGTAACAGGGGGAACTATGGCTACACCTTC
CASSDSNRGNYGYTF
>-|TRBV3-1/TRBV3-2|-|TRBJ1-1
TGTGCCAGCAGCCGGGGACGTAATATAGCTTTCTTT
CASSRGRNIAFF
>-|TRBV3-1/TRBV3-2|-|TRBJ2-5
TGTGCCAGCAGCCAAGGGGCGGGCGGGGGCAGAGAGACCCAGTACTTC
CASSQGAGGGRETQYF
>few|TRBV28|-|TRBJ1-2
TGTGCCAGCAGTTTTCAGGGTGGCTATGGCTACACCTTC
CASSFQGGYGYTF
>-|TRBV19|-|TRBJ2-1
TGTGCCAGTTCCCTGACAGATTACAATGAGCAGTTCTTC
CASSLTDYNEQFF
>once|TRBV28|-|TRBJ1-4
TGTGCCAGCACCCCGGGGGGTCAGGAAAAACTGTTTTTT
CASTPGGQEKLFF
>-|TRBV30|-|TRBJ1-1
TGTGCCTGGAGTTTAAGACCGAACACTGAAGCTTTCTTT
CAWSLRPNTEAFF
>-|TRBV20-1|TRBD1|TRBJ1-1
TGCAGTGCTAATGACAGGGTGTCGGCTGAAGCTTTCTTT
CSANDRVSAEAFF
>-|TRBV5-1|TRBD2|TRBJ2-5
TGCGCCAGCAGCTTGGTGTTGGCGGGGGAAGAGACCCAGTACTTC
CASSLVLAGEETQYF
>-|TRBV10-3|TRBD1|TRBJ2-7
TGTGCCATCAGTGAGTCGTTAGGGACAGCTTACGAGCAGTACTTC
CAISESLGTAYEQYF
>-|TRBV19|TRBD1|TRBJ1-3
TGTGCCACATCGACAGGGGGAGCAGGAAACACCATATATTTT
CATSTGGAGNTIYF
>-|TRBV12-3/TRBV12-4|-|TRBJ1-1
TGTGCCAGCAGTTTCTTACTGCAGCGCGCTTTCTTT
CASSFLLQRAFF